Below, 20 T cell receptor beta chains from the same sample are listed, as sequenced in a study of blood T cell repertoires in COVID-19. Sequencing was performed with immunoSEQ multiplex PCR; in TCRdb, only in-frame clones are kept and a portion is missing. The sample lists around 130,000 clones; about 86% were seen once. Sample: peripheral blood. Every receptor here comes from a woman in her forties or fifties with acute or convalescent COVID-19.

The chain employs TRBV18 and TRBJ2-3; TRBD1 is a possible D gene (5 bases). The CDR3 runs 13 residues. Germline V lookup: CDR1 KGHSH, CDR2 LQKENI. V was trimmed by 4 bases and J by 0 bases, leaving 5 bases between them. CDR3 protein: CASSQGSTDTQYF. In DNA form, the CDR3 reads TGTGCCAGCTCACAGGGGAGCACAGATACGCAGTATTTT. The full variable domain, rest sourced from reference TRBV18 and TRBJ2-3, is NAGVMQNPRHLVRRRGQEARLRCSPMKGHSHVYWYRQLPEEGLKFMVYLQKENIIDESGMPKERFSAEFPKEGPSILRIQQVVRGDSAAYFCASSQGSTDTQYFGPGTRLTVL.

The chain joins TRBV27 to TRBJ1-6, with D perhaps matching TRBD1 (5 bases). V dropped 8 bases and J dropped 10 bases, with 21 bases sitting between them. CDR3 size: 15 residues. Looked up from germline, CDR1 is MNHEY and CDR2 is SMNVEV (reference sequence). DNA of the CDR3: TGTGCCAGCCGAGGAGTACGGGGGGGAGGATCACCCCTCCACTTT. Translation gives CASRGVRGGGSPLHF.

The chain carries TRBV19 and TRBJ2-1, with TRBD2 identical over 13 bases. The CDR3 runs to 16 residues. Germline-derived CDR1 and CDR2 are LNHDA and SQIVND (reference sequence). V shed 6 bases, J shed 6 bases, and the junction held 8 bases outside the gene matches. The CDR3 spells CASRQLAGGPFNEQFF. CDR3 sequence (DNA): TGTGCCAGTAGGCAACTAGCGGGGGGGCCTTTCAATGAGCAGTTCTTC.

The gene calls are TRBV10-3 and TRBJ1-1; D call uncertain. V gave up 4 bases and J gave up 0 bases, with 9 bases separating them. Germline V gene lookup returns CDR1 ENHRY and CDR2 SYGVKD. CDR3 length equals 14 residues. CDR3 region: CAISGNSMNTEAFF. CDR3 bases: TGTGCCATCAGTGGGAACAGCATGAACACTGAAGCTTTCTTT.

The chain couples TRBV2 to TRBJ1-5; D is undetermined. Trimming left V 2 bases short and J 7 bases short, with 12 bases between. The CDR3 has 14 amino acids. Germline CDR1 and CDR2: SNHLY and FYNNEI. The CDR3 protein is CASSESGRRQPQHF. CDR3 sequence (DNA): TGTGCCAGCAGTGAATCGGGGAGGAGGCAGCCCCAGCATTTT.

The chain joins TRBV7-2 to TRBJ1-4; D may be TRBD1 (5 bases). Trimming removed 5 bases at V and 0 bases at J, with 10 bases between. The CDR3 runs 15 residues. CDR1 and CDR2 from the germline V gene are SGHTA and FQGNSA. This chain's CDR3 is CASSRGVATNEKLFF. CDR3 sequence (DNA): TGTGCCAGCAGCCGGGGGGTCGCAACTAATGAAAAACTGTTTTTT.

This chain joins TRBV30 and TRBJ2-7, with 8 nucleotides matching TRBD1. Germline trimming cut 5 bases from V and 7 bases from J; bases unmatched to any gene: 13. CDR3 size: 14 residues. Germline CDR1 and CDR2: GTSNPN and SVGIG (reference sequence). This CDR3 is CAWGTRQGTGEQYF. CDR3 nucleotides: TGTGCCTGGGGAACTCGACAGGGGACGGGAGAGCAGTACTTC.

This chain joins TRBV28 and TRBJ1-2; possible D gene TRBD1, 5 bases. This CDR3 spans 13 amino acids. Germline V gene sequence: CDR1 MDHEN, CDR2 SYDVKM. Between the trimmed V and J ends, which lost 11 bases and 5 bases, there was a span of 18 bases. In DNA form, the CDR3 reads TGTGCCGCCCTAGCGGGGGGAGGGTATGGCTACACCTTC. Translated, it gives CAALAGGGYGYTF.

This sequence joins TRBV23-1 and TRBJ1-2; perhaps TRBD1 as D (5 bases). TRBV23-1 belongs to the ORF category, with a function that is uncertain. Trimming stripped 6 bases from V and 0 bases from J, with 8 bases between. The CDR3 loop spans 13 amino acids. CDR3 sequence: CASSTTANYGYTF. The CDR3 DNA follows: TGCGCCAGCAGCACGACAGCTAACTATGGCTACACCTTC.

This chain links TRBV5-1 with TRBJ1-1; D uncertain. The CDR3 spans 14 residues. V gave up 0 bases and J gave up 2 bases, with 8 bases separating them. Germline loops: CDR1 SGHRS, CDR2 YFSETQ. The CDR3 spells CASSLVGLNTEAFF. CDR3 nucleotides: TGCGCCAGCAGCTTGGTGGGCCTCAACACTGAAGCTTTCTTT.

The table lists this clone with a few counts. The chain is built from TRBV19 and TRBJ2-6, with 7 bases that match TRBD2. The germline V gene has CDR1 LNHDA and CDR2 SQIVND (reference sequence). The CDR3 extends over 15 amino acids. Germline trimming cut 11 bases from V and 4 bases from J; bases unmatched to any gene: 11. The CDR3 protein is CAGSVGAGGANVLTF. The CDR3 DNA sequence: TGTGCCGGTTCGGTCGGAGCGGGGGGGGCCAACGTCCTGACTTTC.

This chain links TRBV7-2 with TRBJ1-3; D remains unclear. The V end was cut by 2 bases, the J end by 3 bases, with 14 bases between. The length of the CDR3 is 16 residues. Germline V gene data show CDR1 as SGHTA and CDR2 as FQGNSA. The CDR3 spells CASSLQSAMNGNTIYF. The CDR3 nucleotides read TGTGCCAGCAGCTTACAGTCCGCCATGAATGGAAACACCATATATTTT.

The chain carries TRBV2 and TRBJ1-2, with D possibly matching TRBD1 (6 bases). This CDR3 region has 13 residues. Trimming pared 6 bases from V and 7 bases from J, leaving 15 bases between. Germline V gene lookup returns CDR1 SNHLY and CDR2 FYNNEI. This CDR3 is CASREQGSGGYTF. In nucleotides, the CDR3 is TGTGCCAGCAGAGAACAGGGTTCAGGTGGCTACACCTTC.

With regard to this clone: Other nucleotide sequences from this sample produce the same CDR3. This CDR3 is CASSYSVSSYEQYF. In DNA form, the CDR3 reads TGTGCCAGCAGTTACTCGGTCAGCTCCTACGAGCAGTACTTC. The chain joins TRBV6-5 to TRBJ2-7; the D is unclear. The CDR3 loop spans 14 amino acids. Germline CDR1 is MNHEY and CDR2 is SVGAGI. Trimming left V 0 bases short and J 0 bases short, with 6 bases between.

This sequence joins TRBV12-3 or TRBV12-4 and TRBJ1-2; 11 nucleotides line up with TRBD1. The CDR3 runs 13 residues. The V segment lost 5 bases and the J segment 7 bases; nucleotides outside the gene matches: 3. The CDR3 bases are TGTGCCAGCAGTGGACAGGGGGCATTTGGCTACACCTTC. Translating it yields CASSGQGAFGYTF.

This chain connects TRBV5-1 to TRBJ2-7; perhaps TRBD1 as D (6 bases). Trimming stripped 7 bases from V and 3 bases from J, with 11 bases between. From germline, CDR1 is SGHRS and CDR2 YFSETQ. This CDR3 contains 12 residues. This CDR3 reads CASSDSFYEQYF. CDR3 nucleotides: TGCGCCAGCTCGGACAGCTTCTACGAGCAGTACTTC.

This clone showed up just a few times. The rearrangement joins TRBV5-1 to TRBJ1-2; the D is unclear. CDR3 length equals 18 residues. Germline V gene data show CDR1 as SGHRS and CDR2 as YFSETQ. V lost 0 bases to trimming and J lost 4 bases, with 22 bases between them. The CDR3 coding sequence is TGCGCCAGCAGCTTGGCTCCCCTACAAGAGACATCAGTCTATGGCTACACCTTC. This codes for CASSLAPLQETSVYGYTF.

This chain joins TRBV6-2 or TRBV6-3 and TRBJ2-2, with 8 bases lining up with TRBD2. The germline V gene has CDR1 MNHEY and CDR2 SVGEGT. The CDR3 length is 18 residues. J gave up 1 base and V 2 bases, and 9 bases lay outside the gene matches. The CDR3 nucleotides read TGTGCCAGCAGTTACGATGTTAAGCTAGCGGGGAACACCGGGGAGCTGTTTTTT. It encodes CASSYDVKLAGNTGELFF.

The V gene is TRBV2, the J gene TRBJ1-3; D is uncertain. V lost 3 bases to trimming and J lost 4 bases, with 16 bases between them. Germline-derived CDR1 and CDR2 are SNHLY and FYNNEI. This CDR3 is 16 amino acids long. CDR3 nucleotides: TGTGCCAGCAGTGAGTACGGGATCCCTGGAGGAAACACCATATATTTT. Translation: CASSEYGIPGGNTIYF.

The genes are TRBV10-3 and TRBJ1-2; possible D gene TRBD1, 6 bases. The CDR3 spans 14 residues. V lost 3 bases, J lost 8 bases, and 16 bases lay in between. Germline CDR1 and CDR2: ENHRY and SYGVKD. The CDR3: CAISELQGSGGYTF. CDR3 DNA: TGTGCCATCAGTGAACTTCAGGGGTCAGGAGGCTACACCTTC.